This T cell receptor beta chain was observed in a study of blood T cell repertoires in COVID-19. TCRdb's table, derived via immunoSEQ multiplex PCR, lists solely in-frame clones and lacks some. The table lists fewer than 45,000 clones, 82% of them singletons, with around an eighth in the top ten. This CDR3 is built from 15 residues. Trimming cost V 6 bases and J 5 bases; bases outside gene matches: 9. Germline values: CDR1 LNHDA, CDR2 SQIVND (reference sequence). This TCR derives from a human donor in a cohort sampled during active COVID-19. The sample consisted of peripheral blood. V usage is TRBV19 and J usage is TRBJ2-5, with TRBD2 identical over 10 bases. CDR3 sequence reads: CASSSEREGVETQYF. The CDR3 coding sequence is TGTGCCAGTAGCTCCGAGCGGGAGGGGGTGGAGACCCAGTACTTC.